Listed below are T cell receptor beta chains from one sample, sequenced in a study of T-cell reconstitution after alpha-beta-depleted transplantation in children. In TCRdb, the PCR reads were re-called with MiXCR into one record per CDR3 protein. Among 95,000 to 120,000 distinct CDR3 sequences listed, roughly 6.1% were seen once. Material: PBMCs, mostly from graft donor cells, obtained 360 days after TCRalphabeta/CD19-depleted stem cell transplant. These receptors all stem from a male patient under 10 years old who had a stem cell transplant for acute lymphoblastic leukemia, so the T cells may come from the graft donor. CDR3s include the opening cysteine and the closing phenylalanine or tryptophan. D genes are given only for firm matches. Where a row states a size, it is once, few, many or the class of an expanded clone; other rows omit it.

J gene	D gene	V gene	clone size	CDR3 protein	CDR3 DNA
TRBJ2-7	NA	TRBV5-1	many	CASSWDFPSSYEQYF	TGCGCCAGCAGCTGGGACTTTCCTTCCTCCTACGAGCAGTACTTC
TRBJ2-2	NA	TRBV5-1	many	CASRRGNTGELFF	TGCGCCAGCAGACGGGGGAACACCGGGGAGCTGTTTTTT
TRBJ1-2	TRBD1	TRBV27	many	CASSLGVSQGVYGYTF	TGTGCCAGCAGTTTGGGTGTCAGTCAGGGGGTCTATGGCTACACCTTC
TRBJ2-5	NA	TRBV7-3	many	CASSPGGRETQYF	TGTGCCAGCAGCCCCGGGGGACGAGAGACCCAGTACTTC
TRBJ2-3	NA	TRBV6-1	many	CASKKGRRTDTQYF	TGTGCCAGCAAGAAGGGCCGACGCACAGATACGCAGTATTTT
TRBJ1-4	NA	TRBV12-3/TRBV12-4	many	CAGSEGIGEKLFF	TGTGCCGGAAGTGAAGGTATTGGTGAAAAACTGTTTTTT
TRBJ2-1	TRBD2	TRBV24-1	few	CATSGVLAGELERSYNEQFF	TGTGCCACCAGTGGCGTACTAGCGGGGGAGCTTGAACGCTCCTACAATGAGCAGTTCTTC
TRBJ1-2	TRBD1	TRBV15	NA	CATRRDREEGYTF	TGTGCCACCAGACGAGACAGGGAGGAGGGCTACACCTTC
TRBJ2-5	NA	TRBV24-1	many	CATSAAWGEAALRETQYF	TGTGCCACCAGTGCCGCCTGGGGAGAGGCGGCTTTGAGGGAGACCCAGTACTTC
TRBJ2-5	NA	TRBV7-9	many	CASSLGHSRETQYF	TGTGCCAGCAGCTTAGGCCACTCGAGAGAGACCCAGTACTTC
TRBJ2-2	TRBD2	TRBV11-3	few	CASSGGGDFGELFF	TGTGCCAGCAGCGGGGGAGGGGACTTCGGGGAGCTGTTTTTT
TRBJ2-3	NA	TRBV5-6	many	CASSVEDTQYF	TGTGCCAGCAGCGTGGAAGATACGCAGTATTTT
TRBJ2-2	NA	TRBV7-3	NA	CASSLSTRAGELFF	TGTGCCAGCAGCTTATCTACCAGGGCCGGGGAGCTGTTTTTT
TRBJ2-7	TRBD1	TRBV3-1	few	CASGTGQGPGYEQYF	TGTGCCAGCGGCACGGGACAGGGGCCGGGCTACGAGCAGTACTTC
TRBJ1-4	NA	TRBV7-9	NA	CASSSRDPGDREKLFF	TGTGCCAGCAGCTCCCGGGACCCGGGGGATCGGGAAAAACTGTTTTTT
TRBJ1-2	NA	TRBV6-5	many	CASSYTATNYGYTF	TGTGCCAGCAGTTACACGGCTACTAACTATGGCTACACCTTC
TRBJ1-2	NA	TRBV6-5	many	CASSYSGRFYGYTF	TGTGCCAGCAGTTACTCGGGGAGATTCTATGGCTACACCTTC
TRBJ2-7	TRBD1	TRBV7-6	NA	CASSPTGLVYEQYF	TGTGCCAGCAGCCCGACAGGGCTTGTCTACGAGCAGTACTTC
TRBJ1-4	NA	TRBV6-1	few	CASSDWDEEKLFF	TGTGCCAGCAGTGACTGGGACGAAGAAAAACTGTTTTTT
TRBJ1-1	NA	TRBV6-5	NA	CVAGLNTEAFF	TGTGTAGCTGGGTTGAACACTGAAGCTTTCTTT
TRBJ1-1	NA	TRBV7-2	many	CASSLLANTEAFF	TGTGCCAGCAGCTTACTCGCGAACACTGAAGCTTTCTTT
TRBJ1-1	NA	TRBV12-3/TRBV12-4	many	CASSWGARYTEAFF	TGTGCCAGCAGTTGGGGGGCGCGGTACACTGAAGCTTTCTTT
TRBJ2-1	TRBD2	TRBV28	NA	CASSYPQLANGAEQFF	TGTGCCAGCAGTTACCCCCAACTAGCGAACGGGGCGGAGCAGTTCTTC
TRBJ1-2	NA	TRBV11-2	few	CASRDPGPPGRGYTF	TGTGCCAGCCGGGACCCGGGACCCCCGGGTCGTGGCTACACCTTC
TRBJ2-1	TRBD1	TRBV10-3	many	CAIRIRDRKDNEQFF	TGTGCCATCAGGATCCGGGACAGGAAGGACAATGAGCAGTTCTTC
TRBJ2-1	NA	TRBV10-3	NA	CAISESGGNLYNEQFF	TGTGCCATCAGTGAGTCTGGAGGGAACCTCTACAATGAGCAGTTCTTC
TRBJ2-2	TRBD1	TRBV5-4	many	CASSAFSGGATGELFF	TGTGCCAGCAGCGCCTTCTCAGGGGGCGCTACCGGGGAGCTGTTTTTT
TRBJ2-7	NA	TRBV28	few	CASSLWTGNEQYF	TGTGCCAGCAGTTTATGGACAGGAAACGAGCAGTACTTC
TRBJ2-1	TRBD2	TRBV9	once	CASRGGRLNNEQFF	TGTGCCAGCAGGGGCGGGAGGCTTAACAATGAGCAGTTCTTC
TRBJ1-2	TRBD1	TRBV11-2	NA	CASSLGQGGYYGYTF	TGTGCCAGCAGCCTGGGACAGGGGGGATACTATGGCTACACCTTC
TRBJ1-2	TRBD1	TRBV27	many	CASSLTGGYGYTF	TGTGCCAGCAGTCTAACAGGGGGCTATGGCTACACCTTC
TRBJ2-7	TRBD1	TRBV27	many	CASSSRDRRPYEQYF	TGTGCCAGCAGTTCTCGGGACAGGAGACCCTACGAGCAGTACTTC
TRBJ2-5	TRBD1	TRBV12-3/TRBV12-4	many	CASTLQGKETQYF	TGTGCCAGCACTCTACAGGGGAAAGAGACCCAGTACTTC
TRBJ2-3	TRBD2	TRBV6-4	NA	CASSDGLAGDTQYF	TGTGCCAGCAGTGATGGGCTAGCGGGGGATACGCAGTATTTT
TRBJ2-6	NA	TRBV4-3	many	CASSQDDVSYSGANVLTF	TGCGCCAGCAGCCAAGATGATGTGTCTTACTCTGGGGCCAACGTCCTGACTTTC
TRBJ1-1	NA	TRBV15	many	CATSRDRGLVTEAFF	TGTGCCACCAGCAGAGATCGGGGGCTAGTCACTGAAGCTTTCTTT
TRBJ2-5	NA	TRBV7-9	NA	CASSLSKRRGETQYF	TGTGCCAGCAGCTTAAGTAAGCGGAGGGGGGAGACCCAGTACTTC
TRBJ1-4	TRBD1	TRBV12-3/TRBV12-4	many	CASSPDRAGNEKLFF	TGTGCCAGCAGCCCTGACAGGGCTGGTAATGAAAAACTGTTTTTT
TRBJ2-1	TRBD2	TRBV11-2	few	CASRSPGGNEQFF	TGTGCCAGCAGATCCCCGGGGGGCAATGAGCAGTTCTTC
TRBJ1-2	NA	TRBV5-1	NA	CASGIIGNYGYTF	TGCGCCAGCGGCATCATAGGAAACTATGGCTACACCTTC
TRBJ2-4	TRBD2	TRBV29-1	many	CSAGREGAKNIQYF	TGCAGCGCAGGAAGGGAGGGAGCCAAAAACATTCAGTACTTC
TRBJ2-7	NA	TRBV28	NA	CASSPPWDQLTEQYF	TGTGCCAGCAGTCCCCCCTGGGACCAACTCACAGAGCAGTACTTC
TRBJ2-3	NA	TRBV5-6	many	CASSYLTDTQYF	TGTGCCAGCAGCTATTTGACAGATACGCAGTATTTT
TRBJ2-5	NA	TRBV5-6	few	CASSLNPSRGRETQYF	TGTGCCAGCAGCTTGAATCCTTCTAGGGGTCGTGAGACCCAGTACTTC
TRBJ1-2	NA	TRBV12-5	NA	CASGRAQGLKGYTF	TGTGCTAGTGGCCGCGCTCAGGGATTGAAGGGCTACACCTTC
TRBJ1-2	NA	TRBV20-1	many	CSARRGRHYGYTF	TGCAGTGCTAGAAGGGGGAGGCACTATGGCTACACCTTC
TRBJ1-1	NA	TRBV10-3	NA	CAISETGLGMNTEAFF	TGTGCCATCAGTGAAACAGGGCTGGGAATGAACACTGAAGCTTTCTTT
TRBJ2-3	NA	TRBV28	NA	CASSKQGNTQYF	TGTGCCAGCAGTAAACAGGGTAATACGCAGTATTTT
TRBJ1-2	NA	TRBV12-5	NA	CASGSPTGYTF	TGTGCTAGTGGTTCCCCGACAGGCTACACCTTC
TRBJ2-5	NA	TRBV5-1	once	CASSSGRFQETQYF	TGCGCCAGCAGCTCCGGGAGATTCCAAGAGACCCAGTACTTC
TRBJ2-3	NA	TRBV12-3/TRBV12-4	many	CASNLLVADTQYF	TGTGCCAGCAACTTACTAGTCGCAGATACGCAGTATTTT
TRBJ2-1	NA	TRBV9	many	CASSPRDHPQFF	TGTGCCAGCAGCCCCCGCGACCATCCGCAGTTCTTC